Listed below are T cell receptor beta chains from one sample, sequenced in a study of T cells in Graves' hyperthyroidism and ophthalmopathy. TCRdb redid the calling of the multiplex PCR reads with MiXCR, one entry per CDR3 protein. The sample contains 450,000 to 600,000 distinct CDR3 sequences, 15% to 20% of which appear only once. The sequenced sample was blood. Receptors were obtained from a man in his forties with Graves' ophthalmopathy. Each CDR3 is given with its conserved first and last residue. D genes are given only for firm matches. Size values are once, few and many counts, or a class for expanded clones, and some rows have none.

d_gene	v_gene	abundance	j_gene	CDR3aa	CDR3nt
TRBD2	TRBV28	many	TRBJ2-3	CASRTSGRGTDTQYF	TGTGCCAGCAGAACTAGCGGGAGGGGAACAGATACGCAGTATTTT
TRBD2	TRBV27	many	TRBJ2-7	CASRQGLAGGGSYEQYF	TGTGCCAGCAGGCAGGGTCTAGCGGGAGGAGGATCCTACGAGCAGTACTTC
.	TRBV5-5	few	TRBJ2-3	CASSLGPGGPRGTDTQYF	TGTGCCAGCAGCTTGGGCCCGGGGGGCCCCAGAGGGACAGATACGCAGTATTTT
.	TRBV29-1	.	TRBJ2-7	CSVEVGETYEQYF	TGCAGCGTTGAGGTGGGAGAGACCTACGAGCAGTACTTC
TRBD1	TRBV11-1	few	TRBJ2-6	CASSLSSFGQGAGANVLTF	TGTGCCAGCAGCTTAAGTTCTTTTGGGCAGGGGGCTGGGGCCAACGTCCTGACTTTC
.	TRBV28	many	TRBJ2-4	CASTSLAKNIQYF	TGTGCCAGCACTAGCTTAGCCAAAAACATTCAGTACTTC
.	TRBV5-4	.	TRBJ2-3	CASSLVAVRSTDTQYF	TGTGCCAGCAGCTTGGTGGCTGTACGCAGCACAGATACGCAGTATTTT
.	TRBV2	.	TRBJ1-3	CASSERLNTIYF	TGTGCCAGCAGTGAACGTTTAAACACCATATATTTT
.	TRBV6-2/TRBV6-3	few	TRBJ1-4	CASSYSRVNEKLFF	TGTGCCAGCAGTTACTCGAGGGTTAATGAAAAACTGTTTTTT
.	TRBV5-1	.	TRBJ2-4	CASSLIPGIRQNIQYF	TGCGCCAGCAGCTTGATTCCGGGAATCCGTCAAAACATTCAGTACTTC
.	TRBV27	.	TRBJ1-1	CASSFYGGAGTEAFF	TGTGCCAGCAGTTTCTATGGGGGAGCGGGCACTGAAGCTTTCTTT
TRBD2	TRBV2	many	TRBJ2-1	CASIGLETYNEQFF	TGTGCCAGCATTGGACTAGAAACCTACAATGAGCAGTTCTTC
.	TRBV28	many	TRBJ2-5	CASTARGGGMETQYF	TGTGCCAGCACCGCTAGAGGGGGGGGGATGGAGACCCAGTACTTC
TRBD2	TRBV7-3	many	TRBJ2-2	CASSSWPGGESNTGELFF	TGTGCCAGCAGCTCCTGGCCGGGGGGGGAATCCAACACCGGGGAGCTGTTTTTT
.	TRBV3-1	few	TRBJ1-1	CASSQTRREAFF	TGTGCCAGCAGCCAAACTCGTAGAGAAGCTTTCTTT
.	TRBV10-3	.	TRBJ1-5	CAIRYSENQPQHF	TGTGCCATCAGATACAGCGAAAATCAGCCCCAGCATTTT